Below are 10 T cell receptor beta chains sequenced from a single sample in a study of Ad26.COV2.S vaccination and SARS-CoV-2 variants. The treatment: around 19 received Ad26.COV2.S at low or high dose, single or two shots; roughly 5 received placebo; per-sample allocation not given. Repertoires come from day 63 after the first vaccine or placebo injection. Sequencing used immunoSEQ multiplex PCR; TCRdb keeps in-frame clones, though not all of them. Of roughly 500,000 clones in the sample, around 85% were seen once. The specimen comprised peripheral blood, sampled in a trial of Ad26.COV2.S vaccine versus placebo. Source of these receptors: a person between 18 and 59 years old who received the Ad26.COV2.S COVID-19 vaccine or a placebo.

The J gene is TRBJ2-1, the V gene TRBV28; TRBD2 matches 8 bases. CDR3 size: 14 residues. With V trimmed by 5 bases and J by 6 bases, 6 bases remained unmatched. In germline, CDR1 is MDHEN, CDR2 SYDVKM. In DNA, the CDR3 is TGTGCCAGCAGTGGTCAGCGGGAGATCAATGAGCAGTTCTTC. Its translation is CASSGQREINEQFF.

V and J are TRBV10-3 and TRBJ1-1; TRBD1 is a possible D gene (5 bases). The CDR3 is 14 amino acids. Germline CDR1 is ENHRY and CDR2 is SYGVKD. Between the trimmed V and J ends, which lost 4 bases and 3 bases, there was a span of 12 bases. The CDR3 coding sequence is TGTGCCATCAGTGGCGGGACCGGGGACACTGAAGCTTTCTTT. This sequence encodes CAISGGTGDTEAFF.

To note about this clone: Other DNA sequences in this specimen translate into the identical CDR3. DNA of the CDR3: TGTGCCAGCAGCTTAGGAGCGGGGACCCAAGAGACCCAGTACTTC. This translates into CASSLGAGTQETQYF. This rearrangement joins TRBV7-6 to TRBJ2-5, with 7 bases lining up with TRBD2. Trimming removed 1 base from V and 1 base from J; junction bases left unmatched: 3. Germline V gene sequence: CDR1 SGHVS, CDR2 FNYEAQ. This CDR3 has 15 residues.

For the CDR3, the DNA is TGTGCCAGCAGTTTCCGTCCCGGGACAGGGTTCGGCAATCAGCCCCAGCATTTT. This gives the protein CASSFRPGTGFGNQPQHF. The chain has TRBV28 and TRBJ1-5; 9 bases are shared with TRBD1. Germline CDR1 reads MDHEN; CDR2 reads SYDVKM. The CDR3 extends over 18 amino acids. The V segment lost 3 bases and the J segment 2 bases; nucleotides outside the gene matches: 11.

This clone is a singleton in its sample. The genes are TRBV7-3 and TRBJ2-7; TRBD1 matches at 9 bases. The CDR3 is 16 residues long. From germline, CDR1 is SGHTA and CDR2 FQGTGA. V shed 2 bases, J shed 3 bases, and the junction held 8 bases outside the gene matches. The CDR3 loop reads CASSLVWDRDDYEQYF. In DNA form, the CDR3 reads TGTGCCAGCAGCTTAGTTTGGGACAGGGACGACTACGAGCAGTACTTC.

This clone has a single count. The genes are TRBV2 and TRBJ2-5, with 8 positions matching TRBD2. From germline, CDR1 is SNHLY and CDR2 FYNNEI. Germline trimming cut 7 bases from V and 9 bases from J; bases unmatched to any gene: 16. The CDR3 is 15 amino acids. The CDR3 DNA is TGTGCCAGCATGGACCCCCGGGGACTAGTATCCCCCCAGTACTTC. As protein: CASMDPRGLVSPQYF. The full variable domain, its missing parts supplied by reference TRBV2 and TRBJ2-5, is EPEVTQTPSHQVTQMGQEVILRCVPISNHLYFYWYRQILGQKVEFLVSFYNNEISEKSEIFDDQFSVERPDGSNFTLKIRSTKLEDSAMYFCASMDPRGLVSPQYFGPGTRLLVL.

The V call is TRBV7-3, the J call TRBJ1-2; D uncertain. Trimming removed 2 bases from V and 4 bases from J, with 8 bases in between. CDR3 size: 13 residues. Germline loops: CDR1 SGHTA, CDR2 FQGTGA. CDR3 sequence: CASSLGEAYGYTF. Here the CDR3 DNA reads TGTGCCAGCAGCTTAGGTGAGGCCTATGGCTACACCTTC.

This clone was counted only a few times. The chain employs TRBV27 and TRBJ1-2; TRBD1 might be the D (6 bases). Germline values: CDR1 MNHEY, CDR2 SMNVEV (reference sequence). The CDR3 totals 17 residues. Trimming took 8 bases from V and 4 from J, leaving 26 bases between them. The CDR3 nucleotides read TGTGCCAGCGCCGAGAGCGGGGGCGGGGAGCTAGGCTATGGCTACACCTTC. Amino acid sequence: CASAESGGGELGYGYTF.

This sequence joins TRBV15 and TRBJ2-1, with TRBD2 identical over 7 bases. The germline CDR1 and CDR2 sequences are LNHNV and YYDKDF (reference sequence). This CDR3 has 17 residues. V dropped 5 bases and J dropped 4; count of bases not matched to a gene: 14. In nucleotides, the CDR3 is TGTGCCACCAGCTCATCGACTAGCCCAAGGGTATACAATGAGCAGTTCTTC. As protein: CATSSSTSPRVYNEQFF. Supplemented by reference TRBV15 and TRBJ2-1, the full variable domain reads DAMVIQNPRYQVTQFGKPVTLSCSQTLNHNVMYWYQQKSSQAPKLLFHYYDKDFNNEADTPDNFQSRRPNTSFCFLDIRSPGLGDTAMYLCATSSSTSPRVYNEQFFGPGTRLTVL.

The rearrangement joins TRBV11-1 to TRBJ2-1; D is unclear. With 5 bases removed from V and 0 bases from J, the gap between germline ends came to 5 bases. CDR3 length: 13 residues. Germline values: CDR1 SGHAT, CDR2 FQDESV (reference sequence). The CDR3 sequence is CASSQSSYNEQFF. DNA for the CDR3: TGTGCCAGCAGCCAAAGCTCCTACAATGAGCAGTTCTTC.